A single sample gave rise to the 32 T cell receptor beta chains below, sequenced in a study of radiation and T cells in renal cell carcinoma (dated by TCRdb to 2020 to 2022). Reading the label with the study, this specimen's time point is: blood 4 weeks post-SBRT, at nephrectomy. The treatment or condition label here, explained by the study, means: 15 Gy SBRT to primary tumor, nephrectomy 4 weeks later. Receptor amplification or capture employed the immunoSEQ multiplex PCR assay. TCRdb took over this immuneACCESS table, retaining in-frame rearrangements with V and J assigned. Such tables are incomplete; in checked studies, under half of the missing clones stem from an unresolved V gene, and the remainder is unexplained. The sample table holds roughly 160,000 clones, of which less than 90% were seen once. The top ten clones comprise about 11% of the sample. Sequencing was performed on blood, taken from a patient whose treatment included radiotherapy and nephrectomy. The receptors were sampled from a woman in her 50s with renal cell carcinoma.

This chain connects TRBV2 to TRBJ1-3; D not resolved. V lost 1 base, J lost 1 base, and 2 bases lay in between. Germline-derived CDR1 and CDR2 are SNHLY and FYNNEI. The CDR3 loop spans 13 amino acids. This CDR3 reads CASSEGSGNTIYF. CDR3 nucleotides: TGTGCCAGCAGTGAAGGGTCTGGAAACACCATATATTTT.

Remarks on this clone: At one end the junction does not follow the germline gene, possibly because of a read error. V is TRBV10-1 and J is TRBJ2-1; 11 bases map to TRBD2. There are 14 residues in the CDR3. CDR1 is WNHNN, CDR2 SYGVQD, per germline (reference sequence). The CDR3: CASSGTSGNNEQFF. The CDR3, as DNA: TGCGCCAGTAGTGGGACTAGCGGAAACAATGAGCAGTTCTTC.

This chain joins TRBV4-1 and TRBJ2-7; 11 bases fit TRBD2. The CDR3 spans 15 residues. Germline values: CDR1 MGHRA, CDR2 YSYEKL. Trimming removed 5 bases from V and 6 bases from J; junction bases left unmatched: 9. The CDR3 sequence is CASSSRTSGLGEQYF. CDR3 in DNA: TGCGCCAGCAGCTCCCGGACTAGCGGGTTAGGCGAGCAGTACTTC.

J is TRBJ1-1 and V is TRBV10-3; TRBD1 might be the D (6 bases). Trimming pared 11 bases from V and 1 base from J, leaving 14 bases between. CDR1 is ENHRY and CDR2 is SYGVKD in the germline V gene. This CDR3 region has 13 residues. The CDR3 region is CASNRDTNTEAFF. The CDR3 bases are TGTGCCTCTAACCGGGACACGAACACTGAAGCTTTCTTT.

The rearrangement uses TRBV6-1 and TRBJ2-5; weak D call: TRBD1 (6 bases). Trimming shortened V by 7 bases and J by 4 bases, and 13 bases separated the two germline ends. The germline V gene encodes CDR1 MNHNS and CDR2 SASEGT. CDR3 length equals 13 residues. CDR3 DNA: TGTGCCAGCACCGTAGACAGGACAGAGACCCAGTACTTC. It encodes CASTVDRTETQYF.

V gene TRBV30 combines with J gene TRBJ1-1; no reliable D call. Trimming cost V 0 bases and J 0 bases, with 23 bases left between them. There are 19 residues in the CDR3. CDR1 and CDR2 from the germline V gene are GTSNPN and SVGIG (reference sequence). The CDR3 sequence is CAWSVNLRLAEELNTEAFF. The CDR3 nucleotides are TGTGCCTGGAGTGTTAATCTAAGGTTGGCAGAAGAATTGAACACTGAAGCTTTCTTT.

The chain combines TRBV10-1 with TRBJ2-1; TRBD1 agrees at 9 bases. The J segment lost 5 bases and the V segment lost 6 bases, leaving 14 bases of the junction unmatched. CDR3 length equals 17 residues. Germline loops: CDR1 WNHNN, CDR2 SYGVQD (reference sequence). The CDR3 DNA reads TGCGCCAGCAGCGCGTCGGACAGGGGAAGTCTGAACAATGAGCAGTTCTTC. Protein: CASSASDRGSLNNEQFF.

The chain employs TRBV6-5 and TRBJ2-1; tentative D call: TRBD2 (6 bases). This CDR3 contains 15 residues. V lost 0 bases to trimming and J lost 5 bases, with 11 bases between them. From germline, CDR1 is MNHEY and CDR2 SVGAGI. The CDR3 loop is CASSYSFPGDNEQFF. The CDR3 DNA is TGTGCCAGCAGTTACTCATTTCCGGGGGACAATGAGCAGTTCTTC.

The J gene is TRBJ1-2, the V gene TRBV18, with D possibly TRBD1 on 5 matching bases. Looked up from germline, CDR1 is KGHSH and CDR2 is LQKENI. V was cut by 3 bases and J by 0 bases, with 11 bases left in between. The CDR3 has 15 amino acids. CDR3 nucleotide sequence: TGTGCCAGCTCACCTCGCGGACACTCTAACTATGGCTACACCTTC. Its translation: CASSPRGHSNYGYTF.

The chain recombines TRBV7-9 with TRBJ1-5, with 7 bases that match TRBD1. Germline CDR1 reads SEHNR; CDR2 reads FQNEAQ (reference sequence). The ends lost 1 base at V and 2 bases at J; junction bases unmatched: 8. The CDR3 covers 17 residues. Here the CDR3 reads CASSLDPYRGGNQPQHF. The CDR3 region has the DNA TGTGCCAGCAGCTTAGACCCTTACAGGGGCGGCAATCAGCCCCAGCATTTT.

The chain carries TRBV4-1 and TRBJ2-1; no firm D call. This CDR3 has 12 residues. V lost 3 bases, J lost 15 bases, and 15 bases lay in between. The germline V gene has CDR1 MGHRA and CDR2 YSYEKL. This chain's CDR3 is CASSHPLGVRFF. CDR3 DNA: TGCGCCAGCAGCCACCCTCTAGGTGTTAGGTTCTTC.

The chain couples TRBV19 to TRBJ1-2; possibly TRBD1 for D (5 bases). V lost 4 bases, J lost 4 bases, and 16 bases lay in between. The CDR3 covers 15 residues. CDR1 and CDR2 (germline): LNHDA, SQIVND (reference sequence). The CDR3, as DNA: TGTGCCAGTAGTACGAGCTGGGGCTCCCTCTATGGCTACACCTTC. Protein product: CASSTSWGSLYGYTF.

The gene calls are TRBV5-1 and TRBJ2-3; TRBD1 agrees at 7 bases. CDR1 is SGHRS and CDR2 is YFSETQ in the germline V gene. V was pared by 4 bases and J by 2 bases, with 1 base of the junction left unmatched. CDR3 size: 13 residues. The CDR3 bases are TGCGCCAGCAGCGACAGGGACACAGATACGCAGTATTTT. Encoded protein: CASSDRDTDTQYF.

V and J are TRBV7-2 and TRBJ1-4; D remains ambiguous. The CDR3 covers 14 residues. Looked up from germline, CDR1 is SGHTA and CDR2 is FQGNSA. Trimming stripped 1 base from V and 8 bases from J, with 11 bases between. CDR3 sequence reads: CASSLEPLGEKLFF. In DNA, the CDR3 is TGTGCCAGCAGCTTAGAGCCCCTCGGCGAAAAACTGTTTTTT.

The rearrangement uses TRBV5-1 and TRBJ1-2; D remains unclear. Per the germline V gene, CDR1 is SGHRS and CDR2 is YFSETQ. Trimming removed 2 bases from V and 0 bases from J, with 14 bases in between. CDR3 length: 16 amino acids. Here the CDR3 DNA reads TGCGCCAGCAGCTTAGGGTCCAACAGTCCTAACTATGGCTACACCTTC. Its protein product is CASSLGSNSPNYGYTF. Together with reference TRBV5-1 and TRBJ1-2, the CDR3 gives the full variable domain: KAGVTQTPRYLIKTRGQQVTLSCSPISGHRSVSWYQQTPGQGLQFLFEYFSETQRNKGNFPGRFSGRQFSNSRSEMNVSTLELGDSALYLCASSLGSNSPNYGYTFGSGTRLTVV.

A single count supports this clone. V usage is TRBV16 and J usage is TRBJ1-1; 7 bases are shared with TRBD1. V was pared by 2 bases and J by 2 bases, with 8 bases of the junction left unmatched. The CDR3 has 16 residues. Per germline, CDR1 KGHSY and CDR2 FQNENV. The CDR3 loop is CASSQGQVQVNTEAFF. CDR3 bases: TGTGCCAGCAGCCAAGGACAGGTTCAGGTTAACACTGAAGCTTTCTTT.

This clone was counted once. The CDR3 spells CASSPLSGTPATNEKLFF. The CDR3 DNA is TGTGCCAGCTCACCTCTCTCGGGGACGCCGGCAACTAATGAAAAACTGTTTTTT. The chain employs TRBV18 and TRBJ1-4, with a tentative D call TRBD1 (5 bases). V was cut by 3 bases and J by 0 bases, with 17 bases left in between. Per the germline V gene, CDR1 is KGHSH and CDR2 is LQKENI. The CDR3 runs to 18 residues.

The rearrangement links TRBV7-3 to TRBJ2-1, with a tentative D call TRBD2 (5 bases). CDR3 length equals 15 residues. The germline V gene encodes CDR1 SGHTA and CDR2 FQGTGA. V was shortened by 7 bases and J by 4 bases, with 17 bases between the two germline ends. The CDR3 nucleotides read TGTGCCAGCATGAAGAGTCTAGCACCTTACAATGAGCAGTTCTTC. Its protein product is CASMKSLAPYNEQFF.

A single count supports this clone. The chain carries TRBV6-5 and TRBJ2-2; TRBD2 might be the D (5 bases). This CDR3 spans 14 amino acids. Germline CDR1 reads MNHEY; CDR2 reads SVGAGI. Trimming stripped 6 bases from V and 4 bases from J, with 12 bases between. The DNA of the CDR3 is TGTGCCAGCAGCCTCGGTGGAGGCACCGGGGAGCTGTTTTTT. Translated: CASSLGGGTGELFF.

Turning to this clone: Other DNA sequences from this sample encode an identical CDR3 as well. This chain links TRBV7-3 with TRBJ1-1, with a possible D match to TRBD1 (5 bases). Trimming took off 3 bases at V and 1 base at J, with 6 bases between the two ends. Germline V gives CDR1 SGHTA, CDR2 FQGTGA. There are 13 residues in the CDR3. The CDR3 region is CASSFGANTEAFF. The DNA for the CDR3 is TGTGCCAGCAGCTTCGGGGCGAACACTGAAGCTTTCTTT.

The rearrangement uses TRBV6-5 and TRBJ2-7; D may be TRBD2 (6 bases). V lost 4 bases and J lost 0, with 16 bases in between. The CDR3 runs 16 residues. Germline V gene data show CDR1 as MNHEY and CDR2 as SVGAGI. The DNA for the CDR3 is TGTGCCAGCAGTTCCACCGGCGGGGCAAACTCCTACGAGCAGTACTTC. Its translation is CASSSTGGANSYEQYF.

The count of this clone is one. This chain connects TRBV2 to TRBJ1-5; TRBD1 matches at 7 bases. Germline assignment: CDR1 SNHLY and CDR2 FYNNEI. Trimming at V came to 3 bases and at J to 7 bases, leaving 6 bases not matched to a gene. The CDR3 has 14 amino acids. The CDR3 loop reads CASSDDGRGQPQHF. The CDR3 nucleotides are TGTGCCAGCAGTGATGACGGCAGGGGGCAGCCCCAGCATTTT. Full variable domain (rest looked up from reference TRBV2 and TRBJ1-5): EPEVTQTPSHQVTQMGQEVILRCVPISNHLYFYWYRQILGQKVEFLVSFYNNEISEKSEIFDDQFSVERPDGSNFTLKIRSTKLEDSAMYFCASSDDGRGQPQHFGDGTRLSIL.

The V call is TRBV5-1, the J call TRBJ1-6; D call uncertain. Germline V lookup: CDR1 SGHRS, CDR2 YFSETQ. This CDR3 is built from 14 residues. The V gene lost 5 bases and the J gene lost 5 bases, with 11 bases spanning the gap. CDR3 in amino acids: CASRWGGDNSPLHF. The CDR3 bases are TGCGCCAGCAGATGGGGAGGAGATAATTCACCCCTCCACTTT.

Remarks on this clone: Other DNA sequences in this specimen translate into the identical CDR3. The CDR3 bases are TGCGCCAGCAGCTTGGGACAGGGCCCCTACGAGCAGTACTTC. This encodes CASSLGQGPYEQYF. V usage is TRBV5-1 and J usage is TRBJ2-7, with 7 bases aligning to TRBD1. The CDR3 totals 14 residues. The germline V gene encodes CDR1 SGHRS and CDR2 YFSETQ. With 0 bases clipped from V and 2 bases from J, the junction kept 2 bases outside the gene matches.

V and J are TRBV18 and TRBJ2-2, with 8 nucleotides matching TRBD2. This CDR3 is built from 19 residues. J was trimmed by 2 bases and V by 2 bases; bases with no gene match: 13. From germline, CDR1 is KGHSH and CDR2 LQKENI. In nucleotides, the CDR3 is TGTGCCAGCTCACCAGTCCCGACGAAGAGCGGGGGCAACACCGGGGAGCTGTTTTTT. It specifies CASSPVPTKSGGNTGELFF.

This clone was observed a single time. The sample carries other DNA sequences with the same CDR3. The chain joins TRBV18 to TRBJ1-5; D remains ambiguous. Looked up from germline, CDR1 is KGHSH and CDR2 is LQKENI. The CDR3 has 13 amino acids. Trimming stripped 3 bases from V and 2 bases from J, with 5 bases between. As DNA, the CDR3 is TGTGCCAGCTCACCCGGGGGCAATCAGCCCCAGCATTTT. The encoded protein is CASSPGGNQPQHF.

In regard to this clone: Additional DNA sequences in this sample encode the identical CDR3. This rearrangement joins TRBV18 to TRBJ1-5, with D unclear. V dropped 3 bases and J dropped 3 bases, with 9 bases sitting between them. The germline CDR1 and CDR2 sequences are KGHSH and LQKENI. The CDR3 has 14 amino acids. CDR3 DNA sequence: TGTGCCAGCTCACCGACACCACTCAATCAGCCCCAGCATTTT. Amino acids: CASSPTPLNQPQHF.

The J gene is TRBJ1-1, the V gene TRBV2; no clear D. The germline gives CDR1 SNHLY, CDR2 FYNNEI. V was trimmed by 7 bases and J by 1 base, leaving 10 bases between them. The CDR3 extends over 13 amino acids. The CDR3 DNA sequence: TGTGCCAGCATTCCCGGTGGGAACACTGAAGCTTTCTTT. Translated: CASIPGGNTEAFF.

This chain links TRBV19 with TRBJ2-3, with D unresolved. CDR1 is LNHDA and CDR2 is SQIVND in the germline V gene (reference sequence). V was shortened by 6 bases and J by 6 bases, with 16 bases between the two germline ends. This CDR3 has 14 amino acids. The CDR3 protein is CASSPRTRADTQYF. CDR3 nucleotide sequence: TGTGCCAGTAGCCCGAGAACCAGAGCCGATACGCAGTATTTT.

The rearrangement links TRBV7-9 to TRBJ1-1; the D gene is possibly TRBD1 (6 bases). Germline CDR1 reads SEHNR; CDR2 reads FQNEAQ (reference sequence). This CDR3 contains 16 residues. Trimming took 5 bases from V and 4 from J, leaving 20 bases between them. DNA of the CDR3: TGTGCCAGCAGCGGAACAGGGTACCTGATTCTCACTGAAGCTTTCTTT. It yields the protein CASSGTGYLILTEAFF.

The chain is built from TRBV7-9 and TRBJ2-7; possibly TRBD1 for D (8 bases). The CDR3 length is 15 residues. The V end was cut by 5 bases, the J end by 5 bases, with 19 bases between. Germline V lookup: CDR1 SEHNR, CDR2 FQNEAQ (reference sequence). CDR3 sequence: CASSTGQGGGDEQYF. In nucleotides, the CDR3 is TGTGCCAGCAGCACCGGACAGGGAGGGGGCGACGAGCAGTACTTC.

The V call is TRBV29-1, the J call TRBJ1-1; no clear D gene. V was pared by 6 bases and J by 0 bases, with 8 bases between. The germline gives CDR1 SQVTM, CDR2 ANQGSEA. This CDR3 spans 12 amino acids. CDR3 sequence: CSVDSVNTEAFF. The CDR3 coding sequence is TGCAGCGTCGACTCGGTGAACACTGAAGCTTTCTTT. Full variable domain (remainder filled in from reference TRBV29-1 and TRBJ1-1): SAVISQKPSRDICQRGTSLTIQCQVDSQVTMMFWYRQQPGQSLTLIATANQGSEATYESGFVIDKFPISRPNLTFSTLTVSNMSPEDSSIYLCSVDSVNTEAFFGQGTRLTVV.